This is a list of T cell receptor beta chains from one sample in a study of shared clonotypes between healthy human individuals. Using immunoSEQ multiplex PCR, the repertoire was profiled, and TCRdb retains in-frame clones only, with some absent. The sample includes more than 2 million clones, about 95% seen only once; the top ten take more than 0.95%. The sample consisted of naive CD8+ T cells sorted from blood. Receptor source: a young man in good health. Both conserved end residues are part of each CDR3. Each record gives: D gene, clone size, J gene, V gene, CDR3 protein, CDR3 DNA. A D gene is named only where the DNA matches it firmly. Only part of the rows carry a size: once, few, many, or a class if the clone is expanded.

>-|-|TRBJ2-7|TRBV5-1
CASTRDQGTSYEQYF
TGCGCCAGCACCCGTGATCAGGGGACCTCCTACGAGCAGTACTTC
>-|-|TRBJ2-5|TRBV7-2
CASSLIGGVETQYF
TGTGCCAGCAGCTTAATTGGAGGCGTTGAGACCCAGTACTTC
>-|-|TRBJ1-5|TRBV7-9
CASSDGQWDQPQHF
TGTGCCAGCAGCGACGGACAGTGGGATCAGCCCCAGCATTTT
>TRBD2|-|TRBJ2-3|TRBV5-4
CASTSPSGRALTDTQYF
TGTGCCAGCACCTCTCCTAGCGGGAGGGCCCTCACAGATACGCAGTATTTT
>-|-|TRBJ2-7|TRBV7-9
CASSLVTRDGAYEQYF
TGTGCCAGCAGCTTAGTTACGCGGGACGGAGCCTACGAGCAGTACTTC
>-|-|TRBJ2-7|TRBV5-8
CASSVGGSYEQYF
TGTGCCAGCAGCGTAGGCGGATCTTACGAGCAGTACTTC
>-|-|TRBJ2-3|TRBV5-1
CASSLDTRDTQYF
TGCGCCAGCAGCTTGGACACCAGAGATACGCAGTATTTT
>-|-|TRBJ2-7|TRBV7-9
CASRELDEQYF
TGTGCCAGCAGAGAATTGGATGAGCAGTACTTC
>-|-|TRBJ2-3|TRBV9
CASSVGGSSTDTQYF
TGTGCCAGCAGCGTAGGGGGGAGCAGCACAGATACGCAGTATTTT
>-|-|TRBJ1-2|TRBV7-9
CASSLVLSYYGYTF
TGTGCCAGCAGCTTAGTTTTGTCCTACTATGGCTACACCTTC
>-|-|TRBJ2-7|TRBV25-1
CASSAGAYEQYF
TGTGCCAGCAGTGCCGGTGCCTACGAGCAGTACTTC
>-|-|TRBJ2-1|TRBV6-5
CASSLRQSSYNEQFF
TGTGCCAGCAGTCTCAGACAGAGCTCCTACAATGAGCAGTTCTTC
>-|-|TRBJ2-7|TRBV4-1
CASSQGGGYEQYF
TGCGCCAGCAGCCAGGGTGGCGGGTACGAGCAGTACTTC
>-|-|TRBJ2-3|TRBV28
CASSPLGGTLLADTQYF
TGTGCCAGCAGTCCCTTAGGTGGGACTCTGTTGGCAGATACGCAGTATTTT
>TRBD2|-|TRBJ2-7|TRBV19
CAAQAGGRLAYEQYF
TGTGCCGCTCAGGCTGGCGGGAGATTAGCCTACGAGCAGTACTTC
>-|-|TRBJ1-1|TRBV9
CASSTNKNTEAFF
TGTGCCAGCAGCACCAATAAGAACACTGAAGCTTTCTTT
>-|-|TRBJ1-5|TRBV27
CASSLSVWELSNQPQHF
TGTGCCAGCAGTTTATCGGTCTGGGAGCTTAGCAATCAGCCCCAGCATTTT
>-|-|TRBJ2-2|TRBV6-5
CASSSLSGLNTGELFF
TGTGCCAGCAGTTCATTAAGCGGGTTGAACACCGGGGAGCTGTTTTTT
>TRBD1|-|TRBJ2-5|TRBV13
CASSSSTGTGETQYF
TGTGCCAGCAGCTCTTCGACAGGGACGGGAGAGACCCAGTACTTC
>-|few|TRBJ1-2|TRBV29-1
CSVAGTTYGYTF
TGCAGCGTTGCCGGGACAACCTATGGCTACACCTTC
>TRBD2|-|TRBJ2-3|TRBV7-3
CASSSGTSGEDTQYF
TGTGCCAGCAGCTCGGGGACTAGCGGAGAAGATACGCAGTATTTT
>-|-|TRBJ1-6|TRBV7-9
CASSQGERLYNSPLHF
TGTGCCAGCAGCCAAGGGGAGAGACTTTATAATTCACCCCTCCACTTT
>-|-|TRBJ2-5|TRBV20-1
CSARHLTQYF
TGCAGTGCTAGACATCTGACCCAGTACTTC
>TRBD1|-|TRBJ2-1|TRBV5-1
CASTDRPRSYNEQFF
TGCGCCAGTACGGACAGGCCACGCTCCTACAATGAGCAGTTCTTC
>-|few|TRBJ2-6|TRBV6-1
CASSEPTGANVLTF
TGTGCCAGCAGTGAACCCACTGGGGCCAACGTCCTGACTTTC
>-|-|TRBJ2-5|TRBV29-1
CSVEDYRVDQETQYF
TGCAGCGTTGAAGACTACAGGGTGGACCAAGAGACCCAGTACTTC
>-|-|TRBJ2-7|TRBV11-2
CASSLGTLYEQYF
TGTGCCAGCAGCTTAGGGACTCTCTACGAGCAGTACTTC
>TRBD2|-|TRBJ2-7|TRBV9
CASSPRAGETYEQYF
TGTGCCAGCAGCCCTCGAGCGGGAGAGACCTACGAGCAGTACTTC
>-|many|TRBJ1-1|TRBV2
CASSDRDPAFF
TGTGCCAGCAGTGACAGGGATCCAGCTTTCTTT
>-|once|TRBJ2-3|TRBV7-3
CASSSVGTDTQYF
TGTGCCAGCAGCTCTGTCGGCACAGATACGCAGTATTTT
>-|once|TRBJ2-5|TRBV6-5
CASSYSGQIQETQYF
TGTGCCAGCAGTTACTCCGGACAAATCCAAGAGACCCAGTACTTC
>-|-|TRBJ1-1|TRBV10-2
CASTEPGANRTEAFF
TGCGCCAGCACCGAGCCCGGGGCCAACCGCACTGAAGCTTTCTTT
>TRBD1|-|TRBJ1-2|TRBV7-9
CASSPAGTVGLNYGYTF
TGTGCCAGCAGCCCTGCCGGGACAGTGGGGCTGAACTATGGCTACACCTTC
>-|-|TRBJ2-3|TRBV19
CASTLSASLSTDTQYF
TGTGCCAGTACCCTTTCGGCCTCACTGAGCACAGATACGCAGTATTTT
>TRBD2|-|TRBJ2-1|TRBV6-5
CASNPSGGWDEQFF
TGTGCCAGCAACCCTAGCGGGGGTTGGGATGAGCAGTTCTTC
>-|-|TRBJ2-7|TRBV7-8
CASSLSEEAIRDQYF
TGTGCCAGCAGCTTATCTGAGGAAGCTATACGAGATCAGTACTTC
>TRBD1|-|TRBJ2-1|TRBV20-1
CSADRGEQFF
TGCAGTGCAGACAGGGGGGAGCAGTTCTTC
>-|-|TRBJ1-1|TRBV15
CATSSVTTLEGKAFF
TGTGCCACCAGCAGCGTAACAACCCTTGAGGGGAAAGCTTTCTTT
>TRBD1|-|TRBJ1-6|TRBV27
CASSLGQGFSPLHF
TGTGCCAGCAGTTTGGGACAGGGTTTTTCACCCCTCCACTTT
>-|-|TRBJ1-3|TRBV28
CASSHYGQKGNTIYF
TGTGCCAGCAGTCATTACGGACAGAAAGGAAACACCATATATTTT
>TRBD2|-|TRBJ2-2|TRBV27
CASSLLAGGRTGELFF
TGTGCCAGCAGTCTGCTAGCGGGGGGAAGGACCGGGGAGCTGTTTTTT
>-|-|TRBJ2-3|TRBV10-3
CAISDEAGGTQYF
TGTGCCATCAGTGACGAAGCGGGCGGTACGCAGTATTTT
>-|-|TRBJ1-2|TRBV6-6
CASSPLGPGGDYGYTF
TGTGCCAGCAGTCCGTTGGGCCCGGGGGGGGACTATGGCTACACCTTC
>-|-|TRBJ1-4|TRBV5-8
CASSLEQGLAKLFF
TGTGCCAGCAGCTTGGAACAGGGCTTGGCAAAACTGTTTTTT
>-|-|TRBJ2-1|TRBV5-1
CASSLSGPLYNEQFF
TGCGCCAGCAGCTTGTCGGGACCTCTCTACAATGAGCAGTTCTTC
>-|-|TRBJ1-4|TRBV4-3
CASSQSLQALMEKLFF
TGCGCCAGCAGCCAGTCTCTACAAGCTTTGATGGAAAAACTGTTTTTT
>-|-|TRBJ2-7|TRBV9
CASSPPGGEPYEQYF
TGTGCCAGCAGCCCCCCAGGTGGGGAACCCTACGAGCAGTACTTC
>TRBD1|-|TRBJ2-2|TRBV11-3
CASSLDFGQGVAGELFF
TGTGCCAGCAGCTTAGATTTCGGACAGGGTGTCGCCGGGGAGCTGTTTTTT
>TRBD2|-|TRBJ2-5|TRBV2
CASKGGGAGGQGETQYF
TGTGCCAGCAAGGGCGGAGGAGCGGGAGGTCAGGGAGAGACCCAGTACTTC
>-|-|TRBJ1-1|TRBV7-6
CASSLMGVNTEAFF
TGTGCCAGCAGCTTAATGGGGGTAAACACTGAAGCTTTCTTT
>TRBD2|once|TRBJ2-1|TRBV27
CASSLRGVTYNEQFF
TGTGCCAGCAGTTTGCGGGGGGTAACCTACAATGAGCAGTTCTTC
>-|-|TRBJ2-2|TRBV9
CASSALTSNTGELFF
TGTGCCAGCAGCGCCCTCACATCGAACACCGGGGAGCTGTTTTTT
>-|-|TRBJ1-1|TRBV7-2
CASSLNRDGTEAFF
TGTGCCAGCAGCTTAAACAGGGACGGGACTGAAGCTTTCTTT